Below are 5 T cell receptor beta chains sequenced from a single sample in a study of blood T cell repertoires in COVID-19. Produced via immunoSEQ multiplex PCR; TCRdb's table is partial and in-frame only. The sample has some 360,000 clones, about 88% seen once. The sample taken for sequencing was PBMCs or T cells enriched from blood (not recorded which). The receptors stem from a woman aged 30 to 39 who had been exposed to COVID-19.

In this sample, this clone turned up a few times. The chain couples TRBV6-5 to TRBJ2-5, with 8 bases aligning to TRBD2. The length of the CDR3 is 15 residues. CDR1 is MNHEY and CDR2 is SVGAGI in the germline V gene. With 5 bases clipped from V and 5 bases from J, the junction kept 10 bases outside the gene matches. The CDR3 nucleotides are TGTGCCAGCAGTCGAGACCCGAGCGGGAGTGAGACCCAGTACTTC. Protein sequence: CASSRDPSGSETQYF.

V gene TRBV28 combines with J gene TRBJ2-3; TRBD2 aligns across 7 bases. V shed 3 bases and J 2 bases; nucleotides not matched to a gene: 8. Per the germline V gene, CDR1 is MDHEN and CDR2 is SYDVKM. This CDR3 comprises 16 residues. For the CDR3, the DNA is TGTGCCAGCAGTTTTAGTGGGAGGGCCCCCACAGATACGCAGTATTTT. Its translation: CASSFSGRAPTDTQYF.

This clone came up once. This chain uses TRBV10-1 with TRBJ1-1; 12 nucleotides line up with TRBD1. Germline V gives CDR1 WNHNN, CDR2 SYGVQD (reference sequence). V shed 5 bases and J 5 bases; nucleotides not matched to a gene: 6. There are 15 residues in the CDR3. CDR3 bases: TGCGCCAGCAGTCCGGGACAGGGGGCGCGAACTGAAGCTTTCTTT. This translates into CASSPGQGARTEAFF.

The chain couples TRBV30 to TRBJ2-3; the match to TRBD2 covers 10 bases. V trimming: 3 bases; J trimming: 9 bases; junction bases outside the gene matches: 6. The CDR3 totals 13 residues. The germline gives CDR1 GTSNPN, CDR2 SVGIG (reference sequence). For the CDR3, the DNA is TGTGCCTGGAGCAGGTCTAGCGGGAGCACGCAGTATTTT. Its protein is CAWSRSSGSTQYF.

CDR3 region: CASSLETGQPQHF. The CDR3 DNA follows: TGTGCCAGCAGTTTAGAGACGGGACAGCCCCAGCATTTT. The chain joins TRBV12-3 or TRBV12-4 to TRBJ1-5, with no clear D. Trimming stripped 1 base from V and 7 bases from J, with 8 bases between. The CDR3 consists of 13 residues.